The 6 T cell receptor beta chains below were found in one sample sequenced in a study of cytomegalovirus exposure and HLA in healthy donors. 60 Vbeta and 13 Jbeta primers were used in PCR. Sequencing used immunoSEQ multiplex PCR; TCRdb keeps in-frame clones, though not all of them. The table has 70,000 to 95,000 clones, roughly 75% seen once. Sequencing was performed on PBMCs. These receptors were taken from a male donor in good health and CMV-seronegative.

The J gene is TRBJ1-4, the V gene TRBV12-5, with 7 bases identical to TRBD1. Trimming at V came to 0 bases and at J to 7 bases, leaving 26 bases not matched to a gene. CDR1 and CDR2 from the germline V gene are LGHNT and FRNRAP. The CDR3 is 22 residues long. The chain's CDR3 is CASGLVSRTGALQGQNLEKLFF. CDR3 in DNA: TGTGCTAGTGGTTTGGTATCCCGAACAGGTGCCTTACAGGGACAGAACCTTGAAAAACTGTTTTTT.

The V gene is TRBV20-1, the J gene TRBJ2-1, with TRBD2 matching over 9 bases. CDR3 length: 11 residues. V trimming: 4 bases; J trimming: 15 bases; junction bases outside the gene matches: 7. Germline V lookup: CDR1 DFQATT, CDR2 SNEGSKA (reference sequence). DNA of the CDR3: TGCAGTGCTATGAAGCGGGGGGAGTCGTTCTTC. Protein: CSAMKRGESFF.

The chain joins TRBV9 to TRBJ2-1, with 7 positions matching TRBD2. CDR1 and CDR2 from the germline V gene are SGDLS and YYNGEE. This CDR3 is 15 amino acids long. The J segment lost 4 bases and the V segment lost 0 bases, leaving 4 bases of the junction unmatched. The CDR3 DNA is TGTGCCAGCAGCGTAGCCCCAGCGGGATACAATGAGCAGTTCTTC. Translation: CASSVAPAGYNEQFF.

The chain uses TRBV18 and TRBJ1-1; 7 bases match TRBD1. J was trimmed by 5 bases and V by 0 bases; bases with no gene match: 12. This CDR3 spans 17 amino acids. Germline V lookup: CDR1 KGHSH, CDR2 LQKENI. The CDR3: CASSPPSGGGTRTEAFF. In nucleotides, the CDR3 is TGTGCCAGCTCACCACCTTCAGGGGGAGGAACGAGGACTGAAGCTTTCTTT.

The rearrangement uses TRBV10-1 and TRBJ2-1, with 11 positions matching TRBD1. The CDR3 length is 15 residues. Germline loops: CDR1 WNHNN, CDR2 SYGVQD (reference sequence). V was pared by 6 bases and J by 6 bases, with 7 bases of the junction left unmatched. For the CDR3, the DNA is TGCGCCAGCAGCGCCGGACAGGGGGCGTTCAATGAGCAGTTCTTC. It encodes CASSAGQGAFNEQFF.

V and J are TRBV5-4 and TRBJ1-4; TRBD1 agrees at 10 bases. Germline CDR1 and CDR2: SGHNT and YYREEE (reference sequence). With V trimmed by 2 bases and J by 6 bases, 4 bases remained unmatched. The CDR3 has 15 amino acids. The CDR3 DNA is TGTGCCAGCAGCTTTGGCGGGACAGGGGATGAAAAACTGTTTTTT. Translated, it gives CASSFGGTGDEKLFF. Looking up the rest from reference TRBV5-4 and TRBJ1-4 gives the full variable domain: ETGVTQSPTHLIKTRGQQVTLRCSSQSGHNTVSWYQQALGQGPQFIFQYYREEENGRGNFPPRFSGLQFPNYSSELNVNALELDDSALYLCASSFGGTGDEKLFFGSGTQLSVL.